This T cell receptor (beta chain) was sequenced in a study of blood T cell repertoires in COVID-19. Study context: Sites across the United States, Italy and Spain contributed samples from acute and convalescent COVID-19. The analysed material was cDNA or gDNA that came from T cells, B-cell-depleted T cells, or PBMCs.

The table came from immunoSEQ multiplex PCR; TCRdb's copy has only in-frame clones and leaves some out. The sample yields 100,000 to 150,000 clones, around 70% seen once. This sequence was found in a man in his 60s with acute or convalescent COVID-19. Specimen: peripheral blood.

In DNA form, the CDR3 reads TGTGCCAGCAGCTTGATACAGGACAGAGCCTACGAGCAGTACTTC. The encoded protein is CASSLIQDRAYEQYF. The chain carries TRBV11-1 and TRBJ2-7; tentatively, D is TRBD1 (6 bases). Between the trimmed V and J ends, which lost 3 bases and 2 bases, there was a span of 14 bases. This CDR3 comprises 15 residues. The germline V gene has CDR1 SGHAT and CDR2 FQDESV (reference sequence). Full variable domain (missing parts from reference TRBV11-1 and TRBJ2-7): EAEVAQSPRYKITEKSQAVAFWCDPISGHATLYWYRQILGQGPELLVQFQDESVVDDSQLPKDRFSAERLKGVDSTLKIQPAELGDSAMYLCASSLIQDRAYEQYFGPGTRLTVT.